This TCR beta chain was found in a study of blood T cells in healthy people across ages. CDR3 length: 13 residues. Germline V gene data show CDR1 as MNHEY and CDR2 as SVGEGT. J lost 4 bases, V lost 8 bases, and 7 bases had no gene match. A second PCR, run for roughly 7 to 12 cycles, used a sample-barcoded 5' primer plus a J-beta primer mix. MiXCR, run by TCRdb on the 5' RACE reads, gives a single entry per CDR3 protein. The sample lists about 680,000 distinct CDR3 sequences, around 49% occurring once. The specimen was blood. This sequence was found in a woman aged 60-70 years in good health. V usage is TRBV6-2 or TRBV6-3 and J usage is TRBJ1-2; 7 nucleotides match TRBD1. The CDR3 region has the DNA TGTGCCAGCTCATGGCCAGGGGGCTATGGCTACACCTTC. This encodes CASSWPGGYGYTF.